This entry concerns a single TCR beta chain. This specimen comes from a study of blood T cell repertoires in COVID-19. About the research overall: Material from acute and convalescent COVID-19 was sourced from the United States, Italy and Spain. The analysed material was cDNA or gDNA that came from T cells, B-cell-depleted T cells, or PBMCs.

Those enrolled in Seattle joined during active infection and were followed longitudinally afterward. Authors' methods: For nucleated cells, counts were estimated from reference gene primer amplification. Some clones are missing from TCRdb's copy, which holds only in-frame ones; the method was immunoSEQ multiplex PCR. V, J and clone size reflect that table, while D and trimming were determined from the DNA. The data hold approximately 190,000 clones, with 82% observed a single time. The CDR3 covers 16 residues. V and J are TRBV21-1 and TRBJ1-3. TRBV21-1 is a pseudogene segment. Sequenced: peripheral blood. The sequence was collected from an older woman with COVID-19, enrolled during active disease. CDR3 sequence (DNA): TGTGCCAGCAGCAAAGCCCCGTTGAGAAGTGGAAACACCATATATTTT. Translation: CASSKAPLRSGNTIYF.